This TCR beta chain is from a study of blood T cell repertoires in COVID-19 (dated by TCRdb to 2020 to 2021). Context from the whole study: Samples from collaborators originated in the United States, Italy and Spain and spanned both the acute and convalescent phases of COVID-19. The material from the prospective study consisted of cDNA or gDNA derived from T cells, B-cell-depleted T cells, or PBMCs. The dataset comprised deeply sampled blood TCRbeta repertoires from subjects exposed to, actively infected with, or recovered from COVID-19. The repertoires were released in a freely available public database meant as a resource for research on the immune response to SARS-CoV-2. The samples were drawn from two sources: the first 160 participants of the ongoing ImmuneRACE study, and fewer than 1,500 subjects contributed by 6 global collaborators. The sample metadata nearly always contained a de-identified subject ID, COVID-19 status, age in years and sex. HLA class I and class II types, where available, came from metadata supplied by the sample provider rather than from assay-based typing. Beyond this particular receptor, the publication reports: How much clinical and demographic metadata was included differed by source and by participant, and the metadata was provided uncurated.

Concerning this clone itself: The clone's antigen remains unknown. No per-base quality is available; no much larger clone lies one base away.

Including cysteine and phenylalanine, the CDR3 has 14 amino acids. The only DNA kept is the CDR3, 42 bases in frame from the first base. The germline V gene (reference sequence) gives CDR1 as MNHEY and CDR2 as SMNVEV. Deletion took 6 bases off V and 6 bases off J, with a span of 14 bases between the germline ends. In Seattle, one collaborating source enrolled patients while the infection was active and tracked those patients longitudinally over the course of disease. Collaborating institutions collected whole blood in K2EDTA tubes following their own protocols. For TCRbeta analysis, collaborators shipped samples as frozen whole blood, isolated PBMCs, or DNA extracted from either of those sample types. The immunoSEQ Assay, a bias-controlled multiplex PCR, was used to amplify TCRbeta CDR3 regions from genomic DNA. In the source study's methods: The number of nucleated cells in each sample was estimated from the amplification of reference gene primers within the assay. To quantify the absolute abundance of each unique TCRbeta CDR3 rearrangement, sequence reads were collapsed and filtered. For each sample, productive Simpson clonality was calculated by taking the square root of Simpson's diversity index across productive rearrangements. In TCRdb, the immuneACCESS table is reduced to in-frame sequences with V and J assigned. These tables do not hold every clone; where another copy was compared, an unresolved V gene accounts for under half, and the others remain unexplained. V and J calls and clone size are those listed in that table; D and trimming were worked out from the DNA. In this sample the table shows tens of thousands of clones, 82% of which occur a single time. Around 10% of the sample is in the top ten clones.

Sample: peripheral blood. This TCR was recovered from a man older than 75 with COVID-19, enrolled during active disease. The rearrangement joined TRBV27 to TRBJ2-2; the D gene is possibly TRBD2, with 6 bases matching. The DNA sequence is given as TGTGCCAGCAGGGAGGGAGGCTTCTCCGGGGAGCTGTTTTTT. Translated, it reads CASREGGFSGELFF.